These 2 T cell receptor beta chains were all obtained from the same sample, sequenced in a study of cytomegalovirus exposure and HLA in healthy donors (dated by TCRdb to the late 2010s). Library preparation was by the immunoSEQ multiplex PCR assay. The multiplex PCR relied on a mix of 60 forward primers for TCR Vbeta segments and 13 reverse primers for TCR Jbeta segments. TCRdb re-hosts the immuneACCESS table, in-frame sequences only. Its copies lack some clones; in the studies checked, an unresolved V gene accounts for under half of them, and the cause for the rest is not known. The sample table holds around 70,000 clones, of which roughly 89% were seen once. 1.5% to 2% of the sample is taken by the ten largest. The sequencing input was PBMCs. All receptors derive from a woman younger than 45 in good health and CMV-seronegative.

The rearrangement links TRBV11-2 to TRBJ2-1; TRBD2 agrees at 9 bases. CDR1 is SGHAT, CDR2 FQNNGV, per germline. The CDR3 contains 15 residues. The junction had 0 bases not matched to a gene; V was cut back by 3 bases and J by 0 bases. CDR3 amino acids: CASSFSGSSYNEQFF. CDR3 DNA sequence: TGTGCCAGCAGCTTTAGCGGGAGCTCCTACAATGAGCAGTTCTTC.

The count of this clone is one. The chain is built from TRBV5-5 and TRBJ2-3, with 9 nucleotides matching TRBD1. The V gene's germline CDR1 is SGHKS and CDR2 YYEKEE (reference sequence). J lost 3 bases, V lost 7 bases, and 9 bases had no gene match. The CDR3 covers 15 residues. In DNA form, the CDR3 reads TGTGCCAGCCTGACAGGGGGGAAAGAAACAGATACGCAGTATTTT. Translation: CASLTGGKETDTQYF.